A single sample gave rise to the 4 T cell receptor beta chains below, sequenced in a study of shared clonotypes between healthy human individuals. Clones were sequenced by immunoSEQ multiplex PCR, and TCRdb holds only the in-frame ones, with some missing. The sample consists of 2 million to 2.5 million clones, more than 85% of them appearing once. CD45RO-negative CD8 cells positively selected for CCR7 made up the naive population, which excluded terminally differentiated effector memory CD45RA+ cells. Input material: naive CD8+ T cells from PBMCs. These receptor sequences come from a man aged 18-30 years in good health. Some clones in this sample may be carry-over from other donors' samples.

The chain couples TRBV5-1 to TRBJ2-2; D gene ambiguous. The CDR3 contains 16 residues. V lost 4 bases, J lost 4 bases, and 17 bases lay in between. Germline lookup yields CDR1 SGHRS and CDR2 YFSETQ. CDR3 in amino acids: CASSPTRSSVTGELFF. CDR3 coding DNA: TGCGCCAGCAGCCCTACTCGCAGTTCGGTCACCGGGGAGCTGTTTTTT. Full variable domain (remainder filled in from reference TRBV5-1 and TRBJ2-2): KAGVTQTPRYLIKTRGQQVTLSCSPISGHRSVSWYQQTPGQGLQFLFEYFSETQRNKGNFPGRFSGRQFSNSRSEMNVSTLELGDSALYLCASSPTRSSVTGELFFGEGSRLTVL.

Of note for this clone: This same CDR3 is encoded by further DNA sequences in the sample. V usage is TRBV19 and J usage is TRBJ2-7, with 11 nucleotides matching TRBD1. Germline CDR1 and CDR2: LNHDA and SQIVND (reference sequence). The trim removed 4 bases at V and 7 bases at J, leaving 3 bases unmatched. This CDR3 comprises 13 residues. In DNA, the CDR3 is TGTGCCAGTAGTACCGGGACAGGGGGTGAGCAGTACTTC. Its protein product is CASSTGTGGEQYF. Variable domain in full (rest from reference TRBV19 and TRBJ2-7): DGGITQSPKYLFRKEGQNVTLSCEQNLNHDAMYWYRQDPGQGLRLIYYSQIVNDFQKGDIAEGYSVSREKKESFPLTVTSAQKNPTAFYLCASSTGTGGEQYFGPGTRLTVT.

A single count supports this clone. In nucleotides, the CDR3 is TGTGCCAGCAGCACTACTGGGACAGGCAGGTCCTCCTACGAGCAGTACTTC. Residues: CASSTTGTGRSSYEQYF. The rearrangement links TRBV7-9 to TRBJ2-7; TRBD1 agrees at 8 bases. In germline, CDR1 is SEHNR, CDR2 FQNEAQ (reference sequence). This CDR3 comprises 17 residues. Trimming cost V 5 bases and J 0 bases; bases outside gene matches: 12.

The V call is TRBV28, the J call TRBJ1-2; 8 bases align to TRBD1. J lost 6 bases, V lost 5 bases, and 2 bases had no gene match. CDR3 length equals 12 residues. Per the germline V gene, CDR1 is MDHEN and CDR2 is SYDVKM. The CDR3 is CASSPQGDGYTF. The CDR3 nucleotides read TGTGCCAGCAGTCCACAGGGGGATGGCTACACCTTC.